These 31 T cell receptor beta chains were all obtained from the same sample, sequenced in a study of Ad26.COV2.S vaccination and SARS-CoV-2 variants. Specified treatment: around 19 received Ad26.COV2.S at low or high dose, single or two shots; about 5 received placebo; per-sample allocation not given. Samples came from day 63 after the first vaccine or placebo injection. Here immunoSEQ multiplex PCR was the method, and the copy in TCRdb shows in-frame clones only, minus some. This table holds more than 300,000 clones, 75% to 90% found once. The specimen was peripheral blood, collected in a trial of Ad26.COV2.S vaccine versus placebo. The receptors shown here come from a person aged 18-65 years who received the Ad26.COV2.S COVID-19 vaccine or a placebo.

The table lists this clone with a few counts. This rearrangement joins TRBV19 to TRBJ2-5, with D possibly TRBD1 on 6 matching bases. V was shortened by 4 bases and J by 6 bases, with 15 bases between the two germline ends. CDR1 and CDR2 (germline): LNHDA, SQIVND (reference sequence). The CDR3 runs 14 residues. CDR3 loop: CASSKTGYIQTQYF. CDR3 in DNA: TGTGCCAGTAGTAAAACAGGGTACATACAGACCCAGTACTTC.

The J gene is TRBJ1-5, the V gene TRBV4-2; D perhaps matches TRBD1 (6 bases). The V and J ends lost 0 bases and 7 bases respectively, with 22 bases between them. This CDR3 has 18 residues. From germline, CDR1 is LGHNA and CDR2 YNFKEQ. CDR3 protein: CASSQDVGGHGVGQPQHF. The DNA of the CDR3 is TGTGCCAGCAGCCAAGATGTCGGGGGCCACGGGGTTGGACAGCCCCAGCATTTT.

The chain has TRBV5-1 and TRBJ2-5; perhaps D is TRBD1 or TRBD2 (5 bases each). Between the trimmed V and J ends, which lost 2 bases and 7 bases, there was a span of 9 bases. The germline V gene has CDR1 SGHRS and CDR2 YFSETQ. The CDR3 contains 12 residues. The CDR3: CASSFEGRTQYF. CDR3 DNA sequence: TGCGCCAGCAGCTTTGAGGGGAGGACCCAGTACTTC.

The chain is built from TRBV28 and TRBJ1-6; the D gene is possibly TRBD1 (5 bases). Trimming took 7 bases from V and 10 from J, leaving 20 bases between them. The CDR3 totals 15 residues. The germline gives CDR1 MDHEN, CDR2 SYDVKM. This CDR3 reads CASTSPGLFNSPLHF. Here the CDR3 DNA reads TGTGCCAGCACTTCTCCGGGGCTTTTTAACTCACCCCTCCACTTT.

The chain uses TRBV2 and TRBJ2-7, with 7 bases aligning to TRBD2. V gave up 6 bases and J gave up 7 bases; unmatched junction bases: 18. Germline loops: CDR1 SNHLY, CDR2 FYNNEI. This CDR3 contains 16 residues. The CDR3 bases are TGTGCCAGCAGCCAATCGCCTTGGGAGGGAGCTGAAGAGCAGTACTTC. Protein: CASSQSPWEGAEEQYF.

This clone turned up a few times. V and J are TRBV6-5 and TRBJ1-3; D not certain. Germline loops: CDR1 MNHEY, CDR2 SVGAGI. Deletions cut 6 bases from V and 0 bases from J, with 9 bases between. The CDR3 contains 14 residues. The CDR3 bases are TGTGCCAGCAGGATGTTAATCTCTGGAAACACCATATATTTT. This sequence encodes CASRMLISGNTIYF.

The J gene is TRBJ1-5, the V gene TRBV12-3 or TRBV12-4, with a tentative D call TRBD1 (6 bases). Trimming cost V 5 bases and J 7 bases, with 12 bases left between them. This CDR3 is 13 amino acids long. The CDR3 coding sequence is TGTGCCAGCAGTACAGGGTTTTCACAGCCCCAGCATTTT. It is translated as CASSTGFSQPQHF.

The chain recombines TRBV7-2 with TRBJ1-1, with D tentatively TRBD1 (6 bases). The germline V gene encodes CDR1 SGHTA and CDR2 FQGNSA. The V gene lost 5 bases and the J gene lost 1 base, with 11 bases spanning the gap. This CDR3 spans 14 amino acids. The CDR3 protein is CASSPGTSNTEAFF. CDR3 nucleotides: TGTGCCAGCAGCCCAGGGACATCGAACACTGAAGCTTTCTTT.

J is TRBJ1-1 and V is TRBV5-4; perhaps TRBD1 as D (6 bases). Germline assignment: CDR1 SGHNT and CDR2 YYREEE (reference sequence). With 4 bases removed from V and 1 base from J, the gap between germline ends came to 8 bases. This CDR3 is 13 amino acids long. For the CDR3, the DNA is TGTGCCAGCAGCCCGACAGGGAACACTGAAGCTTTCTTT. Encoded protein: CASSPTGNTEAFF.

The chain uses TRBV5-4 and TRBJ2-5, with 12 positions matching TRBD1. V shed 4 bases, J shed 1 base, and the junction held 5 bases outside the gene matches. The CDR3 runs to 16 residues. Germline V gene sequence: CDR1 SGHNT, CDR2 YYREEE (reference sequence). DNA of the CDR3: TGTGCCAGCAGCCCCGGGACAGGGGGCGGCCAAGAGACCCAGTACTTC. Residues: CASSPGTGGGQETQYF.

J is TRBJ2-2 and V is TRBV5-1; possibly TRBD2 for D (6 bases). Deletions cut 0 bases from V and 4 bases from J, with 16 bases between. This CDR3 spans 17 amino acids. Germline CDR1 SGHRS, CDR2 YFSETQ. The CDR3 sequence is CASSLARGGWGTGELFF. As DNA, the CDR3 is TGCGCCAGCAGCTTGGCCCGGGGAGGCTGGGGCACCGGGGAGCTGTTTTTT.

The chain uses TRBV7-3 and TRBJ2-2, with unresolved D. V shed 4 bases and J shed 6 bases, with 9 bases lying between them. The CDR3 is 13 residues long. Germline CDR1 reads SGHTA; CDR2 reads FQGTGA. The CDR3 reads CASSSVRAGELFF. In DNA form, the CDR3 reads TGTGCCAGCAGCTCAGTCCGTGCCGGGGAGCTGTTTTTT. Together with reference TRBV7-3 and TRBJ2-2, the CDR3 gives the full variable domain: GAGVSQTPSNKVTEKGKYVELRCDPISGHTALYWYRQSLGQGPEFLIYFQGTGAADDSGLPNDRFFAVRPEGSVSTLKIQRTERGDSAVYLCASSSVRAGELFFGEGSRLTVL.

The chain uses TRBV6-5 and TRBJ1-4; D gene uncertain. The germline V gene encodes CDR1 MNHEY and CDR2 SVGAGI. This CDR3 region has 13 residues. The V end was cut by 4 bases, the J end by 6 bases, with 9 bases between. The CDR3 is CASSSTWDEKLFF. CDR3 nucleotide sequence: TGTGCCAGCAGTTCAACATGGGATGAAAAACTGTTTTTT.

This clone was counted a single time. A much more abundant neighbour one base away suggests this may be a read error. The chain combines TRBV5-5 with TRBJ2-7; no clear D gene. With 0 bases removed from V and 2 bases from J, the gap between germline ends came to 3 bases. Germline CDR1 is SGHKS and CDR2 is YYEKEE (reference sequence). The CDR3 totals 12 residues. The CDR3 reads CASSLGTYEQYF. The DNA for the CDR3 is TGTGCCAGCAGCTTGGGGACCTACGAGCAGTACTTC.

A note on this clone: This sample also contains other DNA sequences that code for the same CDR3. The chain is built from TRBV6-5 and TRBJ1-6; TRBD1 aligns across 11 bases. The CDR3 length is 15 residues. The germline CDR1 and CDR2 sequences are MNHEY and SVGAGI. Germline trimming cut 2 bases from V and 10 bases from J; bases unmatched to any gene: 4. The CDR3 sequence is CASSYSWTGGSPLHF. The CDR3 bases are TGTGCCAGCAGTTACAGCTGGACAGGGGGCTCACCCCTCCACTTT.

The rearrangement links TRBV19 to TRBJ2-3, with D possibly matching TRBD2 (6 bases). The germline CDR1 and CDR2 sequences are LNHDA and SQIVND (reference sequence). V lost 6 bases to trimming and J lost 2 bases, with 15 bases between them. The CDR3 loop spans 15 amino acids. The CDR3 loop reads CASRVWGELTDTQYF. Written as DNA, the CDR3 is TGTGCCAGTAGGGTCTGGGGGGAACTCACAGATACGCAGTATTTT.

V is TRBV4-2 and J is TRBJ1-3; D possibly corresponds to TRBD1 (6 bases). V was shortened by 1 base and J by 4 bases, with 11 bases between the two germline ends. Germline CDR1 reads LGHNA; CDR2 reads YNFKEQ. This CDR3 contains 15 residues. The CDR3: CASSQGAGVGNTIYF. CDR3 DNA: TGTGCCAGCAGCCAAGGGGCAGGGGTGGGAAACACCATATATTTT.

The chain recombines TRBV28 with TRBJ1-1; D unclear. Germline V gene lookup returns CDR1 MDHEN and CDR2 SYDVKM. This CDR3 region has 12 residues. V lost 2 bases, J lost 4 bases, and 5 bases lay in between. CDR3 DNA sequence: TGTGCCAGCAGTTTAATGGCCACTGAAGCTTTCTTT. Translating it yields CASSLMATEAFF.

The chain joins TRBV9 to TRBJ2-1; D call uncertain. The germline CDR1 and CDR2 sequences are SGDLS and YYNGEE. Trimming took off 0 bases at V and 3 bases at J, with 13 bases between the two ends. The CDR3 totals 16 residues. The CDR3 DNA reads TGTGCCAGCAGCGTAGGCCAGGATCCGATCTACAATGAGCAGTTCTTC. This encodes CASSVGQDPIYNEQFF. The full variable domain, its missing parts supplied by reference TRBV9 and TRBJ2-1, is DSGVTQTPKHLITATGQRVTLRCSPRSGDLSVYWYQQSLDQGLQFLIQYYNGEERAKGNILERFSAQQFPDLHSELNLSSLELGDSALYFCASSVGQDPIYNEQFFGPGTRLTVL.

The J gene is TRBJ2-7, the V gene TRBV7-9, with no clear D. Germline values: CDR1 SEHNR, CDR2 FQNEAQ (reference sequence). The ends were cut back, 1 base at V and 6 bases at J, with 13 bases in the middle. This CDR3 has 14 amino acids. The CDR3 loop is CASSLEVGVLEQYF. CDR3 coding DNA: TGTGCCAGCAGCTTAGAGGTCGGTGTTCTCGAGCAGTACTTC.

In nucleotides, the CDR3 is TGTGCCAGCAGTTTAGGTGGGAGCTCCTACAATGAGCAGTTCTTC. Its protein product is CASSLGGSSYNEQFF. The rearrangement joins TRBV27 to TRBJ2-1; a weak D match, TRBD2 (5 bases). V was shortened by 2 bases and J by 0 bases, with 8 bases between the two germline ends. CDR1 is MNHEY and CDR2 is SMNVEV in the germline V gene (reference sequence). The CDR3 contains 15 residues.

The chain couples TRBV5-1 to TRBJ1-3; 10 nucleotides match TRBD1. Germline loops: CDR1 SGHRS, CDR2 YFSETQ. The CDR3 is made up of 18 amino acids. Losses at the gene ends were 0 bases for V and 0 bases for J; bases not matched to a gene: 6. The DNA for the CDR3 is TGCGCCAGCAGCTTGGAGCTAGGGACAGGGGTCTCTGGAAACACCATATATTTT. It yields the protein CASSLELGTGVSGNTIYF. The whole variable domain, filled in from reference TRBV5-1 and TRBJ1-3, reads KAGVTQTPRYLIKTRGQQVTLSCSPISGHRSVSWYQQTPGQGLQFLFEYFSETQRNKGNFPGRFSGRQFSNSRSEMNVSTLELGDSALYLCASSLELGTGVSGNTIYFGEGSWLTVV.

This chain connects TRBV3-1 (or the pseudogene TRBV3-2) to TRBJ2-7; 11 bases fit TRBD1. Germline-derived CDR1 and CDR2 are LGHDT and YNNKEL (reference sequence). The CDR3 consists of 15 residues. The V gene end was trimmed by 3 bases and the J gene end by 6 bases; junction bases not matched to a gene: 7. The CDR3 loop reads CASSQMSGTGGEQYF. In DNA form, the CDR3 reads TGTGCCAGCAGCCAGATGTCCGGGACAGGGGGCGAGCAGTACTTC.

The CDR3 reads CASSQGQGHQPQHF. DNA for the CDR3: TGCGCCAGCAGCCAGGGACAGGGGCATCAGCCCCAGCATTTT. V usage is TRBV4-3 and J usage is TRBJ1-5, with 10 bases fitting TRBD1. J was trimmed by 5 bases and V by 3 bases; bases with no gene match: 1. The CDR3 contains 14 residues. The germline V gene has CDR1 LGHNA and CDR2 YSLEER.

In DNA, the CDR3 is TGTGCCACCAGTGATAGGACAGGGTTGAGCAATCAGCCCCAGCATTTT. Translation gives CATSDRTGLSNQPQHF. The V gene is TRBV24-1, the J gene TRBJ1-5, with 8 bases fitting TRBD1. The CDR3 is 16 residues long. CDR1 and CDR2 (germline): KGHDR, SFDVKD. Germline trimming cut 3 bases from V and 1 base from J; bases unmatched to any gene: 4.

Remarks on this clone: Mismatch with germline at one junction end may stem from a read error. The chain has TRBV7-7 and TRBJ2-1, with 7 bases identical to TRBD2. Germline CDR1 reads SSHAT; CDR2 reads FNYEAQ (reference sequence). The CDR3 is 15 amino acids. The CDR3: CASSTGLESYNEQFF. The CDR3 DNA sequence: TGTGCTAGCAGCACTGGACTAGAATCCTACAATGAGCAGTTCTTC. Combining the CDR3 with reference TRBV7-7 and TRBJ2-1 gives the whole variable domain GAGVSQSPRYKVTKRGQDVTLRCDPISSHATLYWYQQALGQGPEFLTYFNYEAQPDKSGLPSDRFSAERPEGSISTLTIQRTEQRDSAMYRCASSTGLESYNEQFFGPGTRLTVL.

The chain recombines TRBV6-5 with TRBJ2-7; 7 nucleotides line up with TRBD2. This CDR3 is built from 14 residues. Germline CDR1 is MNHEY and CDR2 is SVGAGI. J lost 1 base, V lost 4 bases, and 4 bases had no gene match. The CDR3 reads CASSSLGGSYEQYF. DNA of the CDR3: TGTGCCAGCAGTTCCCTGGGGGGGTCCTACGAGCAGTACTTC.

The chain combines TRBV7-9 with TRBJ1-2, with unresolved D. The CDR3 is 13 residues long. CDR1 and CDR2 from the germline V gene are SEHNR and FQNEAQ (reference sequence). The ends were cut back, 2 bases at V and 4 bases at J, with 8 bases in the middle. CDR3 DNA sequence: TGTGCCAGCAGCTTATCGCAGACCTATGGCTACACCTTC. It specifies CASSLSQTYGYTF.

The chain carries TRBV4-1 and TRBJ2-7; D not resolved. The germline gives CDR1 MGHRA, CDR2 YSYEKL. The CDR3 length is 15 residues. Trimming took 4 bases from V and 1 from J, leaving 14 bases between them. The CDR3 nucleotides read TGCGCCAGCAGCCCGGACGCCCTTCCATCCTACGAGCAGTACTTC. The encoded protein is CASSPDALPSYEQYF.

This clone was counted once. The CDR3 sequence is CASSQARQNSPLHF. The CDR3 nucleotides are TGTGCCAGCAGCCAGGCCCGACAGAATTCACCCCTCCACTTT. The chain links TRBV3-1 (or the pseudogene TRBV3-2) to TRBJ1-6; D possibly corresponds to TRBD1 (5 bases). Per germline, CDR1 LGHDT and CDR2 YNNKEL (reference sequence). Trimming cost V 3 bases and J 7 bases, with 10 bases left between them. The CDR3 spans 14 residues.

This clone was observed a single time. This CDR3 reads CAISEPGARGNEQFF. The CDR3 DNA sequence: TGTGCCATCAGTGAACCGGGGGCGCGGGGGAATGAGCAGTTCTTC. The V call is TRBV10-3, the J call TRBJ2-1; possibly TRBD2 for D (7 bases). From germline, CDR1 is ENHRY and CDR2 SYGVKD. The CDR3 sequence is 15 residues long. Trimming cost V 3 bases and J 7 bases, with 16 bases left between them.